This T cell receptor (beta chain) was observed in a study of cytomegalovirus exposure and HLA in healthy donors. Findings of the study overall: Reported findings show TCR beta sequences accurately forecast HLA-A and HLA-B alleles in most subjects.

Researchers ran the PCR with 60 Vbeta and 13 Jbeta primers. TCRdb's table, derived via immunoSEQ multiplex PCR, lists solely in-frame clones and lacks some. Counted here are about 100,000 clones, roughly 70% occurring once; the ten biggest clones make up more than 9%. Of note for this clone: The antigen is undetermined.

Germline assignment: CDR1 MDHEN and CDR2 SYDVKM. Deletions cut 5 bases from V and 1 base from J, with 11 bases between. The CDR3 contains 14 residues. The specimen was PBMCs. V usage is TRBV28 and J usage is TRBJ2-5; possible D gene TRBD1, 5 bases. This TCR was recovered from a man aged 45-65 years in good health and CMV-seronegative. CDR3: CASSDRFFQETQYF. The CDR3 DNA follows: TGTGCCAGCAGTGACAGATTCTTCCAAGAGACCCAGTACTTC.